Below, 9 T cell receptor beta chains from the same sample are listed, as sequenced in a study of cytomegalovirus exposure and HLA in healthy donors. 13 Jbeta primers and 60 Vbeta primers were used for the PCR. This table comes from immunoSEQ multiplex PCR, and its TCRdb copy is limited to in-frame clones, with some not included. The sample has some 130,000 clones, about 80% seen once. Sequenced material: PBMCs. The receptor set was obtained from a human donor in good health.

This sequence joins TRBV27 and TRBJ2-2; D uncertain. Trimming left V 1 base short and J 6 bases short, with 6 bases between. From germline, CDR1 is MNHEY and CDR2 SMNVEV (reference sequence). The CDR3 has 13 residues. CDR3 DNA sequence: TGTGCCAGCAGTTTATATTCCGCCGGGGAGCTGTTTTTT. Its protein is CASSLYSAGELFF.

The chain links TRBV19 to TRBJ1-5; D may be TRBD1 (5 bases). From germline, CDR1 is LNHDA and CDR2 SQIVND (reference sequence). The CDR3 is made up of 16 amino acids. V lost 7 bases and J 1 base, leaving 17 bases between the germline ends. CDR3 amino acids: CASKVISGESNQPQHF. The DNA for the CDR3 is TGTGCCAGTAAAGTAATTTCGGGGGAAAGCAATCAGCCCCAGCATTTT. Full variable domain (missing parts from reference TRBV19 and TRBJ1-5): DGGITQSPKYLFRKEGQNVTLSCEQNLNHDAMYWYRQDPGQGLRLIYYSQIVNDFQKGDIAEGYSVSREKKESFPLTVTSAQKNPTAFYLCASKVISGESNQPQHFGDGTRLSIL.

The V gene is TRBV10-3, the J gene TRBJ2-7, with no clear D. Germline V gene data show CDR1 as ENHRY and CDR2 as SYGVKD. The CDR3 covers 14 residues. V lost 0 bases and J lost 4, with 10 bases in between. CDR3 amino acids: CAISESSRAYEQYF. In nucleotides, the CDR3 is TGTGCCATCAGTGAGTCGTCAAGAGCTTACGAGCAGTACTTC.

The CDR3 DNA follows: TGTGCCAGCAGCTTTACAGACCTCTATGGCTACACCTTC. Amino acids: CASSFTDLYGYTF. V is TRBV5-5 and J is TRBJ1-2; D unclear. V was shortened by 2 bases and J by 4 bases, with 9 bases between the two germline ends. The CDR3 length is 13 residues. Germline V gene lookup returns CDR1 SGHKS and CDR2 YYEKEE (reference sequence).

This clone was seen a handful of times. The CDR3 sequence is CASSELTGGGNEQFF. The CDR3, as DNA: TGTGCCAGCAGTGAACTTACTGGCGGGGGAAATGAGCAGTTCTTC. The chain has TRBV6-1 and TRBJ2-1, with 7 positions matching TRBD2. CDR1 and CDR2 (germline): MNHNS, SASEGT. V shed 2 bases, J shed 7 bases, and the junction held 8 bases outside the gene matches. This CDR3 comprises 15 residues.

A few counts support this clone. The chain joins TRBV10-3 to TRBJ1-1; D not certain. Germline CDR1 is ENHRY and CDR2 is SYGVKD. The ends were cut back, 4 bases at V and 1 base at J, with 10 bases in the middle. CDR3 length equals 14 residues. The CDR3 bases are TGTGCCATCAGTGCGGGGTTGGCGAACACTGAAGCTTTCTTT. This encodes CAISAGLANTEAFF.

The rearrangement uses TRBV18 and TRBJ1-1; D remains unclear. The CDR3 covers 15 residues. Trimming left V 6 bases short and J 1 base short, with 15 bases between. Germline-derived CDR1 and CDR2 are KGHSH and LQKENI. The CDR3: CASSQRPGENTEAFF. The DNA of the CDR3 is TGTGCCAGCTCCCAAAGACCGGGAGAGAACACTGAAGCTTTCTTT.

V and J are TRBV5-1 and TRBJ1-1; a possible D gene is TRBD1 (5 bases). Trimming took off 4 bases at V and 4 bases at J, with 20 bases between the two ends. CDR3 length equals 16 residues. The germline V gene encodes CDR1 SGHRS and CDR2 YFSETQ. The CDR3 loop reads CASSETGTGVPTEAFF. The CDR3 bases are TGCGCCAGCAGCGAAACCGGGACGGGAGTACCCACTGAAGCTTTCTTT. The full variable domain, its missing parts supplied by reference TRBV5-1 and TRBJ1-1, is KAGVTQTPRYLIKTRGQQVTLSCSPISGHRSVSWYQQTPGQGLQFLFEYFSETQRNKGNFPGRFSGRQFSNSRSEMNVSTLELGDSALYLCASSETGTGVPTEAFFGQGTRLTVV.

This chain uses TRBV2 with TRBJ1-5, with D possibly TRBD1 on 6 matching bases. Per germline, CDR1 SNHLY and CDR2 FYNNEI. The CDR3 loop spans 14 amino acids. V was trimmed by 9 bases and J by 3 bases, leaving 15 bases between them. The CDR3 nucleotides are TGTGCCAGTGCTAACAGGGCTGACAATCAGCCCCAGCATTTT. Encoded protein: CASANRADNQPQHF.